This record covers a single T cell receptor (beta chain). No antigen is known for it. TCRdb reprocessed the 5' RACE reads via MiXCR and lists one record per CDR3 protein. The table lists around 44,000 distinct CDR3 sequences, approximately 31% of them singletons, with less than 5% in the top ten. Study-wide points: The TCR gene usage of tumor memory CD4+ T cells clustered together with blood and lymph node memory CD4+ cells and with lymph node naive CD4+ cells.

There are 15 residues in the CDR3. V lost 7 bases, J lost 3 bases, and 12 bases stayed unmatched. Germline assignment: CDR1 SGHRS and CDR2 YFSETQ. CD4+CD45RO+CD25- cells were isolated as memory CD4+ T cells. V and J are TRBV5-1 and TRBJ2-7, with 8 bases fitting TRBD1. The sequence came from a female donor with breast cancer. The sequenced sample was tumor-infiltrating memory CD4+ T cells sorted from the breast tumor. Documented subset: memory CD4+ T cells, CD4+CD45RO+CD25-. In nucleotides, the CDR3 is TGCGCCAGCGAAGAACGTAGGACAGGGATCTACGAGCAGTACTTC. Its protein product is CASEERRTGIYEQYF.